This TCR beta chain was found in a study of blood T cell repertoires in COVID-19. TCRdb's copy holds only in-frame clones and misses some; the assay was immunoSEQ multiplex PCR. The repertoire consists of under 250,000 clones, with about four fifths occurring once and the leading ten covering about 4.5%. Trimming pared 6 bases from V and 5 bases from J, leaving 14 bases between. The CDR3 is made up of 12 amino acids. Germline values: CDR1 SQVTM, CDR2 ANQGSEA. V gene TRBV29-1 combines with J gene TRBJ2-7; no firm D call. Sequenced material: peripheral blood. This clonotype originated in a man aged 50-59 years with active or convalescent COVID-19. Written as DNA, the CDR3 is TGCAGCGTCCTATTATATGGAGACGAGCAGTACTTC. Translated: CSVLLYGDEQYF.